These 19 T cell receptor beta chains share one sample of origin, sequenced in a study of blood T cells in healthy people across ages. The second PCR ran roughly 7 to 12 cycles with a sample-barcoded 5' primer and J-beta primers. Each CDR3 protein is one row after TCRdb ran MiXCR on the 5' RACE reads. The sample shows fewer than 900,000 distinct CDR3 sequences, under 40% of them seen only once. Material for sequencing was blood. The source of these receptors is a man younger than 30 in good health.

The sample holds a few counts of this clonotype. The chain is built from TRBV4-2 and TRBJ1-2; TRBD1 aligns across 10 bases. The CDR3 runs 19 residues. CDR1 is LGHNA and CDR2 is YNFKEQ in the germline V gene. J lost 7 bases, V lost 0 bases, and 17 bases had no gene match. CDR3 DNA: TGTGCCAGCAGCCAAGATGGGGGGACAGGGGCCCCTAGCCGGCGTGGCTACACCTTC. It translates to CASSQDGGTGAPSRRGYTF.

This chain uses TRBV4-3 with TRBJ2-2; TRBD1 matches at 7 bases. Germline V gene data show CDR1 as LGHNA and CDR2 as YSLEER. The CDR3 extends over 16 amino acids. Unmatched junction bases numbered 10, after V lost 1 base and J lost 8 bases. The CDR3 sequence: CASSQVNRGGIGELFF. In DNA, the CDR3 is TGCGCCAGCAGCCAAGTTAACAGGGGCGGTATAGGGGAGCTGTTTTTT.

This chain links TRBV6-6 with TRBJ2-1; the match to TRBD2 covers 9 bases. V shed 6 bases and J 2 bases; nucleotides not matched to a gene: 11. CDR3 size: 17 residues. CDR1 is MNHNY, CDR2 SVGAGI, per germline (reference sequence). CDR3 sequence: CASSPTGTSYTYNEQFF. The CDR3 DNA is TGTGCCAGCAGCCCGACCGGGACTAGCTATACCTACAATGAGCAGTTCTTC.

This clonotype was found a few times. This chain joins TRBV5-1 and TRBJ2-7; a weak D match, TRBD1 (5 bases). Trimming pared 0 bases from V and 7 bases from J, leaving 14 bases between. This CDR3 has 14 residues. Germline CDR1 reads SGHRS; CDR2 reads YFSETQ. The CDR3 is CASSLAFTDNEQYF. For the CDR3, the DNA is TGCGCCAGCAGCTTGGCCTTTACGGACAATGAGCAGTACTTC.

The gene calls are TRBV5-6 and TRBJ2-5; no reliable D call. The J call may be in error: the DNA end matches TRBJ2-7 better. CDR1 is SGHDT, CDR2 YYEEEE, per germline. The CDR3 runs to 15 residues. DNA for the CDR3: TGTGCCAGCAGCAAATTGGAAAGCAACAGCTACGAGCAGTACTTC. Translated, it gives CASSKLESNSYEQYF.

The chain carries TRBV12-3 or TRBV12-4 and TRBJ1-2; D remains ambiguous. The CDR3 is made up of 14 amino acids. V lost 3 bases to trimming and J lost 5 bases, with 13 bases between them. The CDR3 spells CASSFSPGSYGYTF. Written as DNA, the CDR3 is TGTGCCAGCAGTTTTTCGCCGGGGTCTTATGGCTACACCTTC.

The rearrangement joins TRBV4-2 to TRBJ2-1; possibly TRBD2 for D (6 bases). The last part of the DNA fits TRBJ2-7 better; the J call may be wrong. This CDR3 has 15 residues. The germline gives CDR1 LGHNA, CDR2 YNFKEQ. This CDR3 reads CASSQPGESYNEQYF. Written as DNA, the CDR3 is TGTGCCAGCAGCCAACCGGGGGAGTCCTACAATGAGCAGTACTTC.

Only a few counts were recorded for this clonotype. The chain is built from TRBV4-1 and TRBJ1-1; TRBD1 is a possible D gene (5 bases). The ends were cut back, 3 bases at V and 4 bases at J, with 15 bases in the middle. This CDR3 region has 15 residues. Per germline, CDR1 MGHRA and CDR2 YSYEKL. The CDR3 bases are TGCGCCAGCAGCCAGATCGACCAGGGTAGCACTGAAGCTTTCTTT. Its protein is CASSQIDQGSTEAFF.

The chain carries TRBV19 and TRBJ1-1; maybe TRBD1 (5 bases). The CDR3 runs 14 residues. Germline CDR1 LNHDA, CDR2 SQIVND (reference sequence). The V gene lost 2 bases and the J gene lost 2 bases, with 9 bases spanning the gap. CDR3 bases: TGTGCCAGTAGTATATGGGGACTAAACACTGAAGCTTTCTTT. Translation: CASSIWGLNTEAFF.

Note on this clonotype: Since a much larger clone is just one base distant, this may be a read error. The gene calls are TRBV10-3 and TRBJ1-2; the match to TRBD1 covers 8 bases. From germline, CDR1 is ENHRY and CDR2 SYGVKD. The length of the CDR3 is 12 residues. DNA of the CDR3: TGTACCATCAGCGGACAGGGCCATGGCTACACCTTC. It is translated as CTISGQGHGYTF.

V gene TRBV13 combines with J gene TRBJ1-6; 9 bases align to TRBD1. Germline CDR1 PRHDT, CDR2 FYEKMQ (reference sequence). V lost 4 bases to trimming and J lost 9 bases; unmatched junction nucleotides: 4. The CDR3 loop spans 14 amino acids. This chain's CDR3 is CASSSGQGGSPLHF. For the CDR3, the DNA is TGTGCCAGCAGCTCGGGACAGGGAGGTTCACCCCTCCACTTT.

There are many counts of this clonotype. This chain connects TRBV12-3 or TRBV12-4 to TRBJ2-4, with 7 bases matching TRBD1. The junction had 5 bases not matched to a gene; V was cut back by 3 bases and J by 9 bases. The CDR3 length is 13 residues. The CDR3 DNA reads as TGTGCCAGCAGTTTGACAGGGTATGCCATTCAGTACTTC. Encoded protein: CASSLTGYAIQYF.

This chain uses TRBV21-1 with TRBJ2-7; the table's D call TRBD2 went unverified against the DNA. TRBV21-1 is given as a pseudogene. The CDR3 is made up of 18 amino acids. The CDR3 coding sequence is TGTGCCAGCGGCCCCCCGGGAGGGCTAGCGGGCCATTCCTACGAGCAGTACTTC. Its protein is CASGPPGGLAGHSYEQYF.

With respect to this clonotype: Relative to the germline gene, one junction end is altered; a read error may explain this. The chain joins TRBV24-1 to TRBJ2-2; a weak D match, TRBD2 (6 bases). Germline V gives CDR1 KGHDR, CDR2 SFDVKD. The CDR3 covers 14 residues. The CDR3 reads CATSDEFGTGGLFF. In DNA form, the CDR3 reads TGTGCCACCAGTGATGAGTTCGGCACCGGGGGGCTGTTTTTT.

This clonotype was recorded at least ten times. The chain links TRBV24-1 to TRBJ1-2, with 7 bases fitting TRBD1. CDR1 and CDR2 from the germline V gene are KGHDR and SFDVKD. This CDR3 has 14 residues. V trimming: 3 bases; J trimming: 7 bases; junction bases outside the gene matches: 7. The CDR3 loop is CATSDGTESPGYTF. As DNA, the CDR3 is TGTGCCACCAGTGATGGGACAGAATCGCCTGGCTACACCTTC.

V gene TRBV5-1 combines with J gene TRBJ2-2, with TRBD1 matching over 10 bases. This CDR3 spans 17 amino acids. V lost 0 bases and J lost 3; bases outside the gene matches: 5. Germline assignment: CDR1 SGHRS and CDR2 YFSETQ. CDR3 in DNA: TGCGCCAGCAGCTTGGGACAGGGGGCCTCCGACACCGGGGAGCTGTTTTTT. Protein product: CASSLGQGASDTGELFF. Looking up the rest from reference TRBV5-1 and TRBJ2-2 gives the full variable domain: KAGVTQTPRYLIKTRGQQVTLSCSPISGHRSVSWYQQTPGQGLQFLFEYFSETQRNKGNFPGRFSGRQFSNSRSEMNVSTLELGDSALYLCASSLGQGASDTGELFFGEGSRLTVL.

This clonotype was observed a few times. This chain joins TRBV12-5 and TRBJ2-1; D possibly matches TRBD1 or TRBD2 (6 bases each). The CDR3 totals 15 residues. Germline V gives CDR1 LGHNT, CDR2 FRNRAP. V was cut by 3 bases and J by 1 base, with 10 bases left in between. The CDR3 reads CASGFRGPSYNEQFF. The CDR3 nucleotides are TGTGCTAGTGGTTTCCGGGGGCCGTCCTACAATGAGCAGTTCTTC. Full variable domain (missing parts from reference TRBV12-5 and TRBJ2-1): DARVTQTPRHKVTEMGQEVTMRCQPILGHNTVFWYRQTMMQGLELLAYFRNRAPLDDSGMPKDRFSAEMPDATLATLKIQPSEPRDSAVYFCASGFRGPSYNEQFFGPGTRLTVL.

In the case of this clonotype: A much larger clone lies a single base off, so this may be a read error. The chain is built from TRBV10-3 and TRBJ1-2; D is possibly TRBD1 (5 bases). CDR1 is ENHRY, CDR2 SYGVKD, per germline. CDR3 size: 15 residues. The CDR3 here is CATSEEEGLTKGYTF. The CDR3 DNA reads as TGTGCCACCAGTGAGGAGGAGGGGTTAACTAAGGGCTACACCTTC.

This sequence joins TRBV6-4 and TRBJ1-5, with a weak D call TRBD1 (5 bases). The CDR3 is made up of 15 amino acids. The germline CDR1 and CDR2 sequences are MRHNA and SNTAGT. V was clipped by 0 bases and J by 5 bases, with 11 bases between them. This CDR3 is CASSDSSGYDQPQHF. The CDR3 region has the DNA TGTGCCAGCAGTGACTCCTCAGGGTATGATCAGCCCCAGCATTTT.